This T cell receptor beta chain was sequenced in a study of shared clonotypes between healthy human individuals. CDR1 is MGHRA, CDR2 YSYEKL, per germline. With 3 bases clipped from V and 9 bases from J, the junction kept 6 bases outside the gene matches. This CDR3 has 15 residues. Assay: immunoSEQ multiplex PCR; the TCRdb copy retains only in-frame clones and omits some. The sample shows about 1 million clones, about 70% of them seen only once. This TCR came from a man between 18 and 35 years old in good health. Sequencing was done on a sample of memory CD4+ T cells sorted from blood. Documented subset: CD45RA-negative fraction. This chain uses TRBV4-1 with TRBJ2-1; 12 bases agree with TRBD2. CDR3 loop: CASSQKLAGGGEQFF. CDR3 in DNA: TGCGCCAGCAGCCAGAAACTAGCGGGGGGTGGTGAGCAGTTCTTC.